These T cell receptor beta chains were read from a single sample in a study of shared clonotypes between healthy human individuals. Repertoires were generated with immunoSEQ multiplex PCR, while TCRdb's copy carries only in-frame clones and drops some. This sample yields over 2 million clones, of which over 85% are seen a single time; approximately 1.2% belongs to the top ten. The sample consisted of naive CD8+ T cells sorted from blood. These receptors were taken from a man between 18 and 35 years old in good health. The CDR3 runs from the conserved cysteine through the conserved F or W. The D gene is left open where the match is weak.

j_call v_call d_call cdr3_aa cdr3_nt
TRBJ2-3 TRBV5-1 TRBD1 CASSLIQGAPTDTQYF TGCGCCAGCAGCCTAATACAGGGGGCGCCCACAGATACGCAGTATTTT
TRBJ1-1 TRBV5-1 . CASSYDFRVGEAFF TGCGCCAGCAGCTACGATTTCAGGGTAGGTGAAGCTTTCTTT
TRBJ2-5 TRBV5-1 TRBD2 CASSLGLADQETQYF TGCGCCAGCAGCTTGGGACTAGCGGACCAAGAGACCCAGTACTTC
TRBJ2-7 TRBV5-6 . CASSLGGAYYEQYF TGTGCCAGCAGCTTGGGAGGGGCTTACTACGAGCAGTACTTC
TRBJ2-5 TRBV23-1 TRBD1 CASSQWGRGIRETQYF TGCGCCAGCAGTCAATGGGGCAGGGGGATCAGAGAGACCCAGTACTTC
TRBJ2-3 TRBV5-6 . CASRVQGTDTQYF TGTGCCAGCAGAGTACAGGGCACAGATACGCAGTATTTT
TRBJ2-2 TRBV5-6 . CASSLWHENTGELFF TGTGCCAGCAGCTTGTGGCATGAGAACACCGGGGAGCTGTTTTTT
TRBJ2-7 TRBV5-4 TRBD2 CASGISGGAYEQYF TGTGCCAGCGGAATTAGCGGGGGGGCCTACGAGCAGTACTTC
TRBJ2-7 TRBV28 TRBD1 CASSSTGRSYEQYF TGTGCCAGCAGTTCGACAGGGCGCTCCTACGAGCAGTACTTC
TRBJ2-2 TRBV6-5 . CASSFVTGELFF TGTGCCAGCAGTTTTGTCACCGGGGAGCTGTTTTTT